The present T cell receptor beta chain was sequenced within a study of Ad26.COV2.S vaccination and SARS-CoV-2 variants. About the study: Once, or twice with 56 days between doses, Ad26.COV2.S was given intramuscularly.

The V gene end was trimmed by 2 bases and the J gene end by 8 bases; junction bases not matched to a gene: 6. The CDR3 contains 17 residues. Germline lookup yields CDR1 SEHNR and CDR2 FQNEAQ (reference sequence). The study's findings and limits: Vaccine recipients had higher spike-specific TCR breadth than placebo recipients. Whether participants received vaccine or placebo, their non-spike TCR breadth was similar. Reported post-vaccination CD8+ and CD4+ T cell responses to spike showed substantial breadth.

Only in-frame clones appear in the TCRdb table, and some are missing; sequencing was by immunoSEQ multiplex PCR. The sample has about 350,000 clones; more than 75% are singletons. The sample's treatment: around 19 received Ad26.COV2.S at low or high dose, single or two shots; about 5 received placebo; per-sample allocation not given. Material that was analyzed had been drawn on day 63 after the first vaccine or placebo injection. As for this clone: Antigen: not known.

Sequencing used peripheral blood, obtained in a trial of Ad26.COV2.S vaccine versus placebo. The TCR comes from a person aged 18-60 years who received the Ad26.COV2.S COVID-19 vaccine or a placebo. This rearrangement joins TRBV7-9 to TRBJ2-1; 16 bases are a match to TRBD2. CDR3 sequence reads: CASSLLAGTSGGDEQFF. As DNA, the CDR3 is TGTGCCAGCAGCTTACTCGCCGGGACTAGCGGGGGGGATGAGCAGTTCTTC.